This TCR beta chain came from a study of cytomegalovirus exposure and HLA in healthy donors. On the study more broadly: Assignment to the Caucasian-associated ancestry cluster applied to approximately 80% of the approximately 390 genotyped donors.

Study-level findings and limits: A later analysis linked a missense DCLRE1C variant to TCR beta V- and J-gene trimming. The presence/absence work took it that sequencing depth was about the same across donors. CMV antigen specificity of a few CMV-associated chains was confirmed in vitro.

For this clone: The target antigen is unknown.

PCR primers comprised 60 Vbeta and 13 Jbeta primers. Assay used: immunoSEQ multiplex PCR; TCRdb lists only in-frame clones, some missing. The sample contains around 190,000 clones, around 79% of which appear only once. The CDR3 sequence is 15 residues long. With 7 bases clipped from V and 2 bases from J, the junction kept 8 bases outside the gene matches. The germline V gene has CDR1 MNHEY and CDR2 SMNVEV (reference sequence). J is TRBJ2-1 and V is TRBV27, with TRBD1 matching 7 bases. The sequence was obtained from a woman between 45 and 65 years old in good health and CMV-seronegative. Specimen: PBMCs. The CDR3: CASTSGQTTYNEQFF. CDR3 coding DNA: TGTGCCAGCACCTCGGGACAGACAACCTACAATGAGCAGTTCTTC.